This T cell receptor beta chain was documented in a study of T and B cells in COVID-19 patients (dated by TCRdb to about 2020). For the wider study: Using TRB and IGH repertoire sequencing of peripheral blood, the study characterized adaptive immunity in COVID-19 patients who had active infection or had recovered. A recovered cohort included some 19 patients who provided about 20 samples, and most of these patients had mild to moderate COVID-19 treated on an outpatient basis. Median age was around 35 years in the recovered cohort versus approximately 63 years in the active-infection cohort. Critical illness requiring mechanical ventilation or ECMO was present in most of the roughly 20 patients in the active-infection cohort. Of the roughly 20 patients in the active-infection cohort, around 17 had comorbidities associated with unfavorable COVID-19 outcome. Over 7.5 million TCR sequences were analysed in a TCR and BCR sequence repository that covered around 34 patients and around 72 time points. A couple of patients belonged to both the recovered and active cohorts because samples were available from active disease and after recovery. An age-matched reference group of some 40 healthy donors negative for COVID-19 antibodies was used as the comparison for repertoire analyses. As many as 9 follow-up blood samples were collected from each patient, and in some individuals these samples spanned different disease stages. Beyond this particular receptor, the publication reports: Blood samples obtained from mildly ill patients during symptoms, as well as early samples obtained from severe cases, were available only in scarce numbers. TRB repertoires were highly clonal in active COVID-19, whereas diversity and richness at recovery rose above healthy donor levels. The cohort was judged too small for assessing how HLA contributes to COVID-19 susceptibility or severity. Specific T cell subsets (CD4+/Treg/CD8+) and sorted SARS-CoV-2-responsive or tetramer+ T cells had not yet been sequenced, and these experiments were ongoing. The recovered cohort had 2,000 or so exclusive TCR clusters, including approximately 34 low-pGen clusters. TRBV/TRBJ gene usage was reported as strongly skewed in patients with COVID-19. It was stated that prospective validation of the reported TCR clusters was required before the clusters could be put to clinical use.

From the cysteine through the phenylalanine, the CDR3 covers 15 amino acids. This entry keeps only the CDR3 DNA: 45 bases, framed from base 1. Germline trimming amounts to 7 bases on V and 4 bases on J, with 7 as the count of junction bases outside the gene matches. From the germline V gene, CDR1 is WSHSY and CDR2 is SAAADI. The sample was run on an Illumina MiSeq. Multiplex PCR with BIOMED2 TRB-A/B primer pools was used to amplify TRB rearrangements. Illumina-compatible adapters and 7-nucleotide sample barcodes were added to the amplicons in two consecutive PCRs. Phusion HS II polymerase was used for all library PCRs. The amplicons were purified from gel with the NucleoSpin Gel and PCR Clean-up kit, measured on Qubit, and combined at around 4.2 nM. The quality of the amplicon pool was checked on an Agilent 2100 Bioanalyzer prior to Illumina next-generation sequencing. The authors processed their data as follows. Annotation of TRB rearrangements was performed with MiXCR 3.0.8 using the default MiXCR reference library. Non-productive reads and sequences with fewer than 2 reads were excluded, and each unique CDR3 nucleotide sequence counted as one clone. Clonality, diversity, richness and V-J gene usage were calculated in R 3.5.1. GLIPH2 was used for TCR clustering by CDR3 similarity, and generation probabilities were calculated by OLGA. GLIPH2 clusters were kept only when the clusters contained at least four unique TCR clonotypes present in at least three individuals. TCRdb reprocessed the public reads (quality trimming at Q25 with fastp, clone calling with MiXCR) and kept in-frame beta chains. Each record represents a unique CDR3 protein, reported with the most common genes and DNA among its rows. The V and J calls, along with clone size, are taken from TCRdb and not from the paper's own processing. Across this sample there are around 25,000 distinct CDR3 sequences, with around a third seen only once. 1.7% of the sample is in the top ten clones.

Genomic DNA extracted from blood, in amounts of roughly 230-550 ng, served as the starting material for amplifying TRB repertoires. Concerning this clonotype: This clone's antigen is unknown. No much larger clone is present one base from it, and per-base qualities are unavailable.

What was sequenced was blood. The chain is assembled from TRBV10-2 and TRBJ2-1; TRBD2 fits 10 bases in the junction. This clonotype originated in a human donor who had recovered from COVID-19. The CDR3 amino acid sequence is: CASKEGTSVYNEQFF. At the DNA level, the sequence is TGCGCCAGCAAGGAGGGGACTAGCGTTTACAATGAGCAGTTCTTC.